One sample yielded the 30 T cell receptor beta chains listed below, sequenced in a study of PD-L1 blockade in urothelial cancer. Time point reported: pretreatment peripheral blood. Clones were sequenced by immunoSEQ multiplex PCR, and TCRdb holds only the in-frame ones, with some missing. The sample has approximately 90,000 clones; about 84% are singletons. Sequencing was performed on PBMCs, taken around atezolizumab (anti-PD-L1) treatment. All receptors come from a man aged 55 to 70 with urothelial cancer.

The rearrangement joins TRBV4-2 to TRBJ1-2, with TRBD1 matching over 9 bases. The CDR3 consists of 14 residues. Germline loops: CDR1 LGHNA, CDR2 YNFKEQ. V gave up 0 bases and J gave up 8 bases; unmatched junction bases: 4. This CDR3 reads CASSQEQGARGYTF. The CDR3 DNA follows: TGTGCCAGCAGCCAAGAACAGGGGGCGAGGGGCTACACCTTC.

The CDR3 DNA is TGCGCCAGCAGCCAACTACGGGACAGGGGCGGGAAGCAGTACTTC. This gives the protein CASSQLRDRGGKQYF. The chain employs TRBV4-1 and TRBJ2-7; 10 bases fit TRBD1. V gave up 2 bases and J gave up 8 bases; unmatched junction bases: 9. CDR1 is MGHRA, CDR2 YSYEKL, per germline. The CDR3 covers 15 residues.

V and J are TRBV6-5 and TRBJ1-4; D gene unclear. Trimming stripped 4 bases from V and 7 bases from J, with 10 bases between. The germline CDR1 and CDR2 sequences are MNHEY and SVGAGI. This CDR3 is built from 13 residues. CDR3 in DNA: TGTGCCAGCAGTTGGAGGCGGGGTGAAAAACTGTTTTTT. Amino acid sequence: CASSWRRGEKLFF.

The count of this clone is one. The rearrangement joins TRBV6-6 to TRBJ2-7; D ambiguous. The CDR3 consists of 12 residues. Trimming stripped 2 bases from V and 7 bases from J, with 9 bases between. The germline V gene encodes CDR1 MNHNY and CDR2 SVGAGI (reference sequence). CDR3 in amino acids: CASSYPSEEQYF. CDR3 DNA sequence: TGTGCCAGCAGTTACCCGAGTGAGGAGCAGTACTTC.

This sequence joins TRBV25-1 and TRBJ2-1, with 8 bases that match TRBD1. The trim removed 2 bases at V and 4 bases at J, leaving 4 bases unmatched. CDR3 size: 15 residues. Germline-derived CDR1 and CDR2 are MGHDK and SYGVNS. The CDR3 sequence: CASSEPGQAYNEQFF. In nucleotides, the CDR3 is TGTGCCAGCAGTGAACCGGGACAGGCTTACAATGAGCAGTTCTTC.

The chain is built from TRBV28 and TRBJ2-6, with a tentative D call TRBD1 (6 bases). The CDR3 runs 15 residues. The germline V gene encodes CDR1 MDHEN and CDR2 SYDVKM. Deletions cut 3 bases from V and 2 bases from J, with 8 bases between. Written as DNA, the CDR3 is TGTGCCAGCAGTTTGGACAGCCCTGGGGCCAACGTCCTGACTTTC. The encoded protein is CASSLDSPGANVLTF.

The CDR3 sequence: CASSLDLSGVNEQYF. CDR3 nucleotide sequence: TGTGCCAGCAGCTTAGATCTTAGCGGGGTTAACGAGCAGTACTTC. The chain has TRBV7-9 and TRBJ2-7; 8 bases fit TRBD2. CDR3 length: 15 residues. Germline V gives CDR1 SEHNR, CDR2 FQNEAQ (reference sequence). The J segment lost 5 bases and the V segment lost 1 base, leaving 7 bases of the junction unmatched.

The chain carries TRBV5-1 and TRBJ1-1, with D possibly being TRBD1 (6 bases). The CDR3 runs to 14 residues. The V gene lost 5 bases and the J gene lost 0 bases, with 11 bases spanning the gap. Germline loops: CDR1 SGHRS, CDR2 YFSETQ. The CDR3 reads CASRTGQMNTEAFF. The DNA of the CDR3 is TGCGCCAGCAGAACGGGACAAATGAACACTGAAGCTTTCTTT. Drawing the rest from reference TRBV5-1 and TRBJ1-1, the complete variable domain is KAGVTQTPRYLIKTRGQQVTLSCSPISGHRSVSWYQQTPGQGLQFLFEYFSETQRNKGNFPGRFSGRQFSNSRSEMNVSTLELGDSALYLCASRTGQMNTEAFFGQGTRLTVV.

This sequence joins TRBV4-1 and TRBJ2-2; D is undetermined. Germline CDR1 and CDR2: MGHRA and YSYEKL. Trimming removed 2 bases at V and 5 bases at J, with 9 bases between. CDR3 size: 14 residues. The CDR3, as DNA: TGCGCCAGCAGCCAACTCGCGGCTACCGGGGAGCTGTTTTTT. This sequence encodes CASSQLAATGELFF.

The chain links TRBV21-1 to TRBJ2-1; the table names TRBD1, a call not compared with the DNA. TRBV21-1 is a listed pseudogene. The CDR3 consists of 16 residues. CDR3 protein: CASSNSEGQGYNEQFF. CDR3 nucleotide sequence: TGTGCCAGCAGCAACTCCGAGGGACAGGGGTACAATGAGCAGTTCTTC.

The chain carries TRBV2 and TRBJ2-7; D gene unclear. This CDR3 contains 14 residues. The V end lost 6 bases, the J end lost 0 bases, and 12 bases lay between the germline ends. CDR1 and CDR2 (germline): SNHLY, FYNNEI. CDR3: CASRVQASSYEQYF. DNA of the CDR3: TGTGCCAGCAGAGTCCAGGCCAGCTCCTACGAGCAGTACTTC.

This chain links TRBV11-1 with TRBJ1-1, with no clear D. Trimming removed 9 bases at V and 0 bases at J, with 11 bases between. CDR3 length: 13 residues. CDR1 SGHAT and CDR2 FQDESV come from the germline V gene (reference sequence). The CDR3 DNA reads TGTGCCAGTTGTCAACTAATGAACACTGAAGCTTTCTTT. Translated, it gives CASCQLMNTEAFF. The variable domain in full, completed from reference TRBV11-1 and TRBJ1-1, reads EAEVAQSPRYKITEKSQAVAFWCDPISGHATLYWYRQILGQGPELLVQFQDESVVDDSQLPKDRFSAERLKGVDSTLKIQPAELGDSAMYLCASCQLMNTEAFFGQGTRLTVV.

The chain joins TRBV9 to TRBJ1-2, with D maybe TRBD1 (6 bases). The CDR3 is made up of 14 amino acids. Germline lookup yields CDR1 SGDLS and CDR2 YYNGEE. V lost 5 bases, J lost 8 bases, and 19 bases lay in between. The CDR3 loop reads CASSQGPQVVGYTF. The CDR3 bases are TGTGCCAGCAGTCAGGGGCCCCAGGTGGTCGGCTACACCTTC.

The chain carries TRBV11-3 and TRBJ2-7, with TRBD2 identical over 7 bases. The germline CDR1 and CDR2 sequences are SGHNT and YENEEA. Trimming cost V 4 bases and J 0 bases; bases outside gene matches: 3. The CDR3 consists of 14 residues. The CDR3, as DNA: TGTGCCAGCAGCTCGGGGGGTAGCTCCTACGAGCAGTACTTC. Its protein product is CASSSGGSSYEQYF.

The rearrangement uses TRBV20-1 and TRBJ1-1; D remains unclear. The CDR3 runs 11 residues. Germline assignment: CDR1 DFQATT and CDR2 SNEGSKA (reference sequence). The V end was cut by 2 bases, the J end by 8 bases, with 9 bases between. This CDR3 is CSARSLREAFF. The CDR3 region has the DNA TGCAGTGCTAGAAGTCTTAGAGAAGCTTTCTTT.

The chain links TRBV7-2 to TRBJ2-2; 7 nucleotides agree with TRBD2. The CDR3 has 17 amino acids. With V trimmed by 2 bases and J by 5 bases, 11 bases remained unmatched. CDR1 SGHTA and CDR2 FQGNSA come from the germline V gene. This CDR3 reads CASSLTPQLAVTGELFF. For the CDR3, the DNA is TGTGCCAGCAGCTTAACCCCGCAGCTAGCGGTGACCGGGGAGCTGTTTTTT.

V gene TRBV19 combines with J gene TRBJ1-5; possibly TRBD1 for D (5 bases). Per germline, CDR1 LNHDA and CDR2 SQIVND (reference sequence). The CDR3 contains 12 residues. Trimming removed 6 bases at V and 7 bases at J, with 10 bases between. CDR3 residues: CASSDQGQPQHF. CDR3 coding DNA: TGTGCCAGTAGCGATCAGGGACAGCCCCAGCATTTT.

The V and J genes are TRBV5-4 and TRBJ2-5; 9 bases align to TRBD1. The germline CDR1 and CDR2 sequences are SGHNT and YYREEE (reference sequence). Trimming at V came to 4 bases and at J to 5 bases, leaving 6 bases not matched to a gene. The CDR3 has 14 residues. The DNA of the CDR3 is TGTGCCAGCAGCAGGACAGGGGTCGAGGAGACCCAGTACTTC. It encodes CASSRTGVEETQYF.

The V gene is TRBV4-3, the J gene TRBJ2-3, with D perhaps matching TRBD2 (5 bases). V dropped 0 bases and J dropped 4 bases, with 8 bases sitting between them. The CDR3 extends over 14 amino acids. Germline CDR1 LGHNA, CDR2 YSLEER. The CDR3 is CASSQDEGSDTQYF. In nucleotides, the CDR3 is TGCGCCAGCAGCCAAGATGAGGGTTCAGATACGCAGTATTTT.

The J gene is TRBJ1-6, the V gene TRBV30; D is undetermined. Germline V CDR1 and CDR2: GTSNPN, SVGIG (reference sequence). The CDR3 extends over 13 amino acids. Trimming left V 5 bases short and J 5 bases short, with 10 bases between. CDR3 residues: CAWAGFHNSPLHF. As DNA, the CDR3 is TGTGCCTGGGCGGGGTTCCATAATTCACCCCTCCACTTT.

In DNA form, the CDR3 reads TGTGCCAGCAGTCAGCGGGCCACGCAAGGAAACACCATATATTTT. Residues: CASSQRATQGNTIYF. V usage is TRBV27 and J usage is TRBJ1-3; the D is unclear. Trimming shortened V by 5 bases and J by 4 bases, and 15 bases separated the two germline ends. The CDR3 totals 15 residues. The germline V gene has CDR1 MNHEY and CDR2 SMNVEV (reference sequence).

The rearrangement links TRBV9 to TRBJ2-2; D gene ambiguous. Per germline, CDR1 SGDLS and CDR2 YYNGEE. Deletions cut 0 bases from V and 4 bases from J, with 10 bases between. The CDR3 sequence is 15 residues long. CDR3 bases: TGTGCCAGCAGCGTAGGGCAGGTGATCACCGGGGAGCTGTTTTTT. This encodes CASSVGQVITGELFF.

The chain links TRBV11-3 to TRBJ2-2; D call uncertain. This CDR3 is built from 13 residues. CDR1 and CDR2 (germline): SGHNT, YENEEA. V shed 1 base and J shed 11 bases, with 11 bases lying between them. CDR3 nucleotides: TGTGCCAGCAGCTTAGGGTTTGGTAGAGAGCTGTTTTTT. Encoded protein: CASSLGFGRELFF.

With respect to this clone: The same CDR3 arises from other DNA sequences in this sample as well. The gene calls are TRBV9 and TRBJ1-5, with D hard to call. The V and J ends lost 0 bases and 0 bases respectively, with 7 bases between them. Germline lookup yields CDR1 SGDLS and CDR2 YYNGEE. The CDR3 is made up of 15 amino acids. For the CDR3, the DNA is TGTGCCAGCAGCGTAGGACAATATAGCAATCAGCCCCAGCATTTT. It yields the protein CASSVGQYSNQPQHF.

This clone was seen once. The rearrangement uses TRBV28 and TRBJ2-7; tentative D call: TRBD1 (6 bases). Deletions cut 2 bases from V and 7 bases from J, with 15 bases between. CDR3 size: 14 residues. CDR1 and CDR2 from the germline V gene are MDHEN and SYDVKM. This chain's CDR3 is CASSLSQGLREQYF. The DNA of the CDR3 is TGTGCCAGCAGTTTAAGCCAGGGGCTAAGAGAGCAGTACTTC.

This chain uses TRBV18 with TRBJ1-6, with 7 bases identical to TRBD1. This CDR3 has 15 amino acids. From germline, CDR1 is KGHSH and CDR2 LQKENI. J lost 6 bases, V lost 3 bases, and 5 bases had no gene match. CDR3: CASSPGTASNSPLHF. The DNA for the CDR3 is TGTGCCAGCTCACCCGGGACAGCCTCTAATTCACCCCTCCACTTT.

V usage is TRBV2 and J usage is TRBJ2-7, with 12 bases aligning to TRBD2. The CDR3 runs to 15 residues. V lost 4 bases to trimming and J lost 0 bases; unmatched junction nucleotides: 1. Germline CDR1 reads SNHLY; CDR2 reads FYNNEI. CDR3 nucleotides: TGTGCCAGCAGTGCGACTAGCGGGAGCTCCTACGAGCAGTACTTC. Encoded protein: CASSATSGSSYEQYF.

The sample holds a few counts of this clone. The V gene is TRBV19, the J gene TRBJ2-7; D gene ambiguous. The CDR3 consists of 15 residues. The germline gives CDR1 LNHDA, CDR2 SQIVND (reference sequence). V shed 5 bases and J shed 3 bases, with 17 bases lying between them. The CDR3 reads CASSARPGSNYEQYF. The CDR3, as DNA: TGTGCCAGTAGTGCACGACCAGGTTCTAACTACGAGCAGTACTTC.

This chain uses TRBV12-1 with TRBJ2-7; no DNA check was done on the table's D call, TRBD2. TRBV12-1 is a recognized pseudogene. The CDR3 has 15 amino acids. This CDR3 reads CASRRGLAGDYEQYF. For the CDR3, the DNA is TGTGCCAGCAGACGCGGACTAGCGGGCGACTACGAGCAGTACTTC.

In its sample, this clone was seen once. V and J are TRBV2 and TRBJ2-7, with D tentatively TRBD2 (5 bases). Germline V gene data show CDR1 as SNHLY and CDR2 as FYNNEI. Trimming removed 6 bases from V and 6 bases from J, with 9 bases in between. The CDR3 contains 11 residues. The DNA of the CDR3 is TGTGCCAGCAGCGGGATGGGCGAGCAGTACTTC. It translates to CASSGMGEQYF.